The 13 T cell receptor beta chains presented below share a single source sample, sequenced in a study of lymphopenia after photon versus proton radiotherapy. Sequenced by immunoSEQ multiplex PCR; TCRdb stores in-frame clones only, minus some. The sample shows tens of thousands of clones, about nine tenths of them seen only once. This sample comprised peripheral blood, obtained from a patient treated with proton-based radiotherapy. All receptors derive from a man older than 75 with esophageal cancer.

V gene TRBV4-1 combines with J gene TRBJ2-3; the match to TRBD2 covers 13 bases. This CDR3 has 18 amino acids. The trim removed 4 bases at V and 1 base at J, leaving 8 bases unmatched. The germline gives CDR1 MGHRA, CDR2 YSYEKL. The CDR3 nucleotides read TGCGCCAGCAGCCTCGGACTAGCGGGGGTGGTTGGCACAGATACGCAGTATTTT. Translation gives CASSLGLAGVVGTDTQYF.

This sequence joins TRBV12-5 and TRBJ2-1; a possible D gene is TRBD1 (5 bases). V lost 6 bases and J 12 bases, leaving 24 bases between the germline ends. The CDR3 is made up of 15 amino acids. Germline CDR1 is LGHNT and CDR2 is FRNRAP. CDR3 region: CASGTARLGHSGQFF. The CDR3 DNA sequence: TGTGCTAGTGGGACTGCTCGACTGGGGCACTCCGGGCAGTTCTTC.

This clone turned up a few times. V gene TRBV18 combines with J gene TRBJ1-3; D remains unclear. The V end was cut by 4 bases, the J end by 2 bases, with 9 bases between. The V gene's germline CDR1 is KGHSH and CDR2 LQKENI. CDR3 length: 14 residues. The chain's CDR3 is CASSRWVPGNTIYF. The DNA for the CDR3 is TGTGCCAGCTCACGGTGGGTCCCTGGAAACACCATATATTTT. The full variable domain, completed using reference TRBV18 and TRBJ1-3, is NAGVMQNPRHLVRRRGQEARLRCSPMKGHSHVYWYRQLPEEGLKFMVYLQKENIIDESGMPKERFSAEFPKEGPSILRIQQVVRGDSAAYFCASSRWVPGNTIYFGEGSWLTVV.

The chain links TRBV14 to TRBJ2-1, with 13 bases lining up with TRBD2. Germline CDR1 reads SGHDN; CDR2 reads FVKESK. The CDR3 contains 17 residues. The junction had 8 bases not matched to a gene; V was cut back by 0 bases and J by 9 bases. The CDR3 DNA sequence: TGTGCCAGCAGCCAAGACCCACTAGCGGGAGGGTATGGTGAGCAGTTCTTC. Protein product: CASSQDPLAGGYGEQFF.

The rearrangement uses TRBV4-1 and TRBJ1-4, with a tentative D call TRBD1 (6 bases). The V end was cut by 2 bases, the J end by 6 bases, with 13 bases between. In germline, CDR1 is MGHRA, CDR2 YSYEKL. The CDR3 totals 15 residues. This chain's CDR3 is CASSQPGASDEKLFF. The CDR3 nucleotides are TGCGCCAGCAGCCAACCAGGGGCGTCTGATGAAAAACTGTTTTTT.

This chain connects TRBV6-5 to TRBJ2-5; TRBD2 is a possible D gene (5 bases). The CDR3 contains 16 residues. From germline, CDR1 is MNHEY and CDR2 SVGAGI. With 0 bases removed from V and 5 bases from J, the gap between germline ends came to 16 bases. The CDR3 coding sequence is TGTGCCAGCAGTTACTCGTTCGGACTCGTTGGGGAGACCCAGTACTTC. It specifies CASSYSFGLVGETQYF.

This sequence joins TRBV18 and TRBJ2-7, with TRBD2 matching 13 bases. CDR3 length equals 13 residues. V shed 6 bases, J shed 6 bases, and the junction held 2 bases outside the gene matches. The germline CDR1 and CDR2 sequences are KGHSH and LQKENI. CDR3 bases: TGTGCCAGCTCGACTAGCGGGAGGATCGAGCAGTACTTC. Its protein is CASSTSGRIEQYF.

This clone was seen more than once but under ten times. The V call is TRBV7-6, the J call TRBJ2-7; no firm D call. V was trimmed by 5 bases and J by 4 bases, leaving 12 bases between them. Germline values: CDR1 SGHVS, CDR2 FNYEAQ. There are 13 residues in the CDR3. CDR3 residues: CASSPGPNYEQYF. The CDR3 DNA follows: TGTGCCAGCAGCCCAGGACCGAATTACGAGCAGTACTTC.

The DNA for the CDR3 is TGTGCCACCAGCAGAGATAGACTAGCGGGGACGGATACGCAGTATTTT. Its translation: CATSRDRLAGTDTQYF. The V gene is TRBV15, the J gene TRBJ2-3; 11 nucleotides agree with TRBD2. Germline CDR1 LNHNV, CDR2 YYDKDF (reference sequence). The CDR3 is 16 amino acids. The trim removed 0 bases at V and 6 bases at J, leaving 5 bases unmatched.

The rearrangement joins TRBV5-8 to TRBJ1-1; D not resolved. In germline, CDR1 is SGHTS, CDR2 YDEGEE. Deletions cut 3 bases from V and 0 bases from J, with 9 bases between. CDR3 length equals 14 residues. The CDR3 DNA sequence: TGTGCCAGCAGCTACGACGGGTTGAACACTGAAGCTTTCTTT. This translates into CASSYDGLNTEAFF.

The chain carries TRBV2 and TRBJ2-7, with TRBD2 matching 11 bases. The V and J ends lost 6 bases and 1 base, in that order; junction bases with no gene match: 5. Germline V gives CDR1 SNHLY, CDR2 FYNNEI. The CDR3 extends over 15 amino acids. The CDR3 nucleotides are TGTGCCAGCAGAGTGGGACTAGCGGTTTCCTACGAGCAGTACTTC. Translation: CASRVGLAVSYEQYF.

CDR3 nucleotide sequence: TGTGCCAGCAGCGTAGGACCAGCGCTTCGCACAGATACGCAGTATTTT. Amino acids: CASSVGPALRTDTQYF. The genes are TRBV9 and TRBJ2-3, with D unresolved. Germline V gives CDR1 SGDLS, CDR2 YYNGEE. The V and J ends lost 0 bases and 1 base respectively, with 12 bases between them. The CDR3 totals 16 residues.

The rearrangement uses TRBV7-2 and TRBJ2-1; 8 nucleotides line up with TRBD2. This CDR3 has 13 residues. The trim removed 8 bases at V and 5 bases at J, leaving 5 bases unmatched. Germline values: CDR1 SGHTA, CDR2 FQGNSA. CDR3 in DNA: TGTGCCAGCGAGAGCGGGAGCCACAATGAGCAGTTCTTC. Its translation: CASESGSHNEQFF.